This passage covers 8 T cell receptor beta chains from one sample sequenced in a study of shared clonotypes between healthy human individuals. Clones were sequenced by immunoSEQ multiplex PCR, and TCRdb holds only the in-frame ones, with some missing. The table shows over a million clones, with more than 65% occurring only once. The specimen sequenced was memory CD4+ T cells sorted from blood. Subset meaning: CD45RA-negative fraction. These TCRs come from a young man in good health.

J is TRBJ2-2 and V is TRBV5-6; TRBD2 matches at 10 bases. Germline V gives CDR1 SGHDT, CDR2 YYEEEE. CDR3 size: 15 residues. V was clipped by 2 bases and J by 6 bases; unmatched bases: 4. CDR3 protein: CASSLGLAGAGELFF. Written as DNA, the CDR3 is TGTGCCAGCAGCTTAGGCCTAGCGGGAGCCGGGGAGCTGTTTTTT.

This clone was seen a few times. The V gene is TRBV10-3, the J gene TRBJ1-1; 7 positions agree with TRBD1. CDR1 and CDR2 from the germline V gene are ENHRY and SYGVKD. The CDR3 consists of 13 residues. Trimming at V came to 7 bases and at J to 1 base, leaving 3 bases not matched to a gene. The CDR3 DNA follows: TGTGCCATCACCAGACAGGGGAACACTGAAGCTTTCTTT. Protein product: CAITRQGNTEAFF.

The chain links TRBV30 to TRBJ1-2, with a possible D match to TRBD1 (5 bases). Trimming left V 5 bases short and J 9 bases short, with 16 bases between. This CDR3 is built from 12 residues. Looked up from germline, CDR1 is GTSNPN and CDR2 is SVGIG (reference sequence). CDR3 in amino acids: CAWERDSSSYTF. The CDR3 coding sequence is TGTGCCTGGGAGCGGGACTCCTCAAGCTACACCTTC.

This chain joins TRBV19 and TRBJ1-2, with 9 positions matching TRBD1. This CDR3 is built from 15 residues. Losses at the gene ends were 4 bases for V and 7 bases for J; bases not matched to a gene: 10. CDR1 LNHDA and CDR2 SQIVND come from the germline V gene (reference sequence). The DNA of the CDR3 is TGTGCCAGTAGTACCGGTAGGGACAGGGTCTCTGGCTACACCTTC. This codes for CASSTGRDRVSGYTF.

The V and J genes are TRBV2 and TRBJ1-2; D is undetermined. The CDR3 consists of 12 residues. CDR1 SNHLY and CDR2 FYNNEI come from the germline V gene. Trimming removed 6 bases from V and 1 base from J, with 6 bases in between. CDR3 amino acids: CASRTDNYGYTF. DNA for the CDR3: TGTGCCAGCAGGACGGATAACTATGGCTACACCTTC.

The CDR3 sequence: CASSYSGTTNEKLFF. DNA of the CDR3: TGTGCCAGCAGTTACTCCGGGACAACTAATGAAAAACTGTTTTTT. The chain couples TRBV6-5 to TRBJ1-4; no reliable D call. Germline V CDR1 and CDR2: MNHEY, SVGAGI. The V end was cut by 0 bases, the J end by 0 bases, with 5 bases between. The length of the CDR3 is 15 residues.

The V gene is TRBV28, the J gene TRBJ2-3; 12 bases are shared with TRBD2. The V gene's germline CDR1 is MDHEN and CDR2 SYDVKM. The CDR3 sequence is 18 residues long. V was pared by 6 bases and J by 4 bases, with 14 bases of the junction left unmatched. This CDR3 reads CASSPGPLAGGRSDTQYF. DNA for the CDR3: TGTGCCAGCAGCCCTGGCCCCCTAGCGGGGGGGCGGTCAGATACGCAGTATTTT.

This clone has a handful of counts. The identical CDR3 is also encoded by other nucleotide sequences in the sample. This chain uses TRBV11-2 with TRBJ1-5; D not certain. The V gene's germline CDR1 is SGHAT and CDR2 FQNNGV. This CDR3 is 15 amino acids long. Trimming took off 1 base at V and 1 base at J, with 8 bases between the two ends. The CDR3 here is CASSLGTVSNQPQHF. The CDR3 coding sequence is TGTGCCAGCAGCTTAGGGACCGTCAGCAATCAGCCCCAGCATTTT.